This T cell receptor (beta chain) comes out of a study of blood T cell repertoires in COVID-19. In the study overall: Collection of acute and convalescent COVID-19 samples took place in the United States, Italy and Spain. T cells, B-cell-depleted T cells, or PBMCs supplied cDNA or gDNA.

This table comes from immunoSEQ multiplex PCR, and its TCRdb copy is limited to in-frame clones, with some not included. The table includes approximately 160,000 clones, roughly four fifths detected once. CDR3 length: 16 amino acids. Germline CDR1 LNHDA, CDR2 SQIVND (reference sequence). J lost 0 bases, V lost 7 bases, and 9 bases had no gene match. This TCR was sampled from a man in his 70s who had recovered from COVID-19. The sequencing input was peripheral blood. This chain connects TRBV19 to TRBJ1-5, with 7 bases fitting TRBD1. The CDR3: CASTVTGDYSNQPQHF. The DNA of the CDR3 is TGTGCCAGTACCGTAACAGGGGATTATAGCAATCAGCCCCAGCATTTT.